A single sample gave rise to the 21 T cell receptor beta chains below, sequenced in a study of PD-L1 blockade in urothelial cancer. The repertoire was sequenced with immunoSEQ multiplex PCR; TCRdb's copy has only in-frame clones and lacks some. The repertoire consists of about 72,000 clones, with roughly 80% occurring once and the leading ten covering 4.7%. Sequences were derived from PBMCs, sampled around atezolizumab (anti-PD-L1) treatment. The source is a man in his 70s with urothelial cancer.

The CDR3 bases are TGTGCCAGCAGCCCTCCAGGAGGGGGCGCGGTGAACACTGAAGCTTTCTTT. This codes for CASSPPGGGAVNTEAFF. The chain uses TRBV7-9 and TRBJ1-1; 7 bases agree with TRBD1. Losses at the gene ends were 5 bases for V and 0 bases for J; bases not matched to a gene: 12. Germline CDR1 and CDR2: SEHNR and FQNEAQ (reference sequence). The CDR3 runs to 17 residues. The full variable domain, its missing parts supplied by reference TRBV7-9 and TRBJ1-1, is DTGVSQNPRHKITKRGQNVTFRCDPISEHNRLYWYRQTLGQGPEFLTYFQNEAQLEKSRLLSDRFSAERPKGSFSTLEIQRTEQGDSAMYLCASSPPGGGAVNTEAFFGQGTRLTVV.

This clone was recorded once. The genes are TRBV9 and TRBJ1-1, with D hard to call. Germline values: CDR1 SGDLS, CDR2 YYNGEE. Trimming cost V 0 bases and J 5 bases, with 8 bases left between them. This CDR3 has 13 residues. CDR3 in amino acids: CASSVDLGTEAFF. As DNA, the CDR3 is TGTGCCAGCAGCGTAGACCTCGGGACTGAAGCTTTCTTT.

The genes are TRBV6-1 and TRBJ1-2; 8 nucleotides match TRBD1. V was pared by 10 bases and J by 5 bases, with 12 bases of the junction left unmatched. CDR1 and CDR2 from the germline V gene are MNHNS and SASEGT. This CDR3 has 14 residues. The CDR3 protein is CATTPRGQVYGYTF. The CDR3 DNA sequence: TGTGCCACCACACCCAGGGGGCAGGTTTATGGCTACACCTTC.

The V and J genes are TRBV7-9 and TRBJ2-5, with TRBD1 matching over 9 bases. V gave up 3 bases and J gave up 5 bases; unmatched junction bases: 10. Germline CDR1 and CDR2: SEHNR and FQNEAQ (reference sequence). CDR3 length: 16 residues. CDR3 region: CASSFSLTGGGETQYF. Here the CDR3 DNA reads TGTGCCAGCAGCTTCTCGCTGACAGGGGGTGGCGAGACCCAGTACTTC.

This clone was found a few times. The genes are TRBV7-2 and TRBJ2-7; the match to TRBD1 covers 8 bases. Germline V gene sequence: CDR1 SGHTA, CDR2 FQGNSA. V dropped 6 bases and J dropped 2; count of bases not matched to a gene: 6. The CDR3 is 14 amino acids. The CDR3 DNA sequence: TGTGCCAGCAGACCGACAGGGGTCACCTACGAGCAGTACTTC. Residues: CASRPTGVTYEQYF.

The count of this clone is one. This sequence joins TRBV30 and TRBJ2-2; a possible D gene is TRBD1 (5 bases). Trimming removed 1 base at V and 6 bases at J, with 15 bases between. CDR1 is GTSNPN, CDR2 SVGIG, per germline (reference sequence). The CDR3 contains 15 residues. The DNA of the CDR3 is TGTGCCTGGAGTGGACTTGTTCAAGGGGCCGGGGAGCTGTTTTTT. It translates to CAWSGLVQGAGELFF.

The chain couples TRBV18 to TRBJ2-7, with 7 bases identical to TRBD1. Losses at the gene ends were 6 bases for V and 4 bases for J; bases not matched to a gene: 12. The CDR3 contains 15 residues. The germline V gene encodes CDR1 KGHSH and CDR2 LQKENI. The CDR3 DNA reads TGTGCCAGCTCCCGAGGTGGGACAGATCATTACGAGCAGTACTTC. It specifies CASSRGGTDHYEQYF.

This clone occurred a few times. This sequence joins TRBV18 and TRBJ2-3, with D possibly being TRBD2 (5 bases). Per germline, CDR1 KGHSH and CDR2 LQKENI. Trimming left V 1 base short and J 3 bases short, with 8 bases between. This CDR3 comprises 14 residues. CDR3 DNA: TGTGCCAGCTCACCACGAGGGCAAACAGATACGCAGTATTTT. Protein: CASSPRGQTDTQYF.

V gene TRBV14 combines with J gene TRBJ2-1; TRBD2 matches 11 bases. CDR3 length: 17 residues. CDR1 and CDR2 from the germline V gene are SGHDN and FVKESK. With V trimmed by 1 base and J by 2 bases, 4 bases remained unmatched. The CDR3, as DNA: TGTGCCAGCAGCCAAGTGATAGCGGGAGGGGCCTACAATGAGCAGTTCTTC. As protein: CASSQVIAGGAYNEQFF.

The chain links TRBV5-4 to TRBJ1-5; D may be TRBD1 (5 bases). CDR1 and CDR2 from the germline V gene are SGHNT and YYREEE (reference sequence). The CDR3 runs 14 residues. Deletions cut 2 bases from V and 4 bases from J, with 10 bases between. The CDR3 is CASSFAGLNQPQHF. The CDR3 DNA is TGTGCCAGCAGCTTTGCAGGGCTGAATCAGCCCCAGCATTTT.

The chain uses TRBV18 and TRBJ2-7, with D possibly being TRBD1 (5 bases). The CDR3 is 14 amino acids. Deletions cut 4 bases from V and 2 bases from J, with 12 bases between. Germline CDR1 is KGHSH and CDR2 is LQKENI. CDR3 residues: CASSRARGTYEQYF. The CDR3 nucleotides are TGTGCCAGCTCACGGGCAAGGGGAACCTACGAGCAGTACTTC.

V and J are TRBV11-1 and TRBJ1-2; 8 bases agree with TRBD1. CDR3 length: 16 amino acids. The ends lost 5 bases at V and 0 bases at J; junction bases unmatched: 8. CDR1 is SGHAT and CDR2 is FQDESV in the germline V gene (reference sequence). The CDR3 region is CASSPGTGESNYGYTF. CDR3 nucleotides: TGTGCCAGCAGCCCCGGGACAGGAGAGTCTAACTATGGCTACACCTTC.

The rearrangement joins TRBV5-1 to TRBJ2-6; D possibly corresponds to TRBD2 (5 bases). The CDR3 loop spans 15 amino acids. V was shortened by 0 bases and J by 2 bases, with 6 bases between the two germline ends. Germline assignment: CDR1 SGHRS and CDR2 YFSETQ. In DNA, the CDR3 is TGCGCCAGCAGCTTGGAGAGGGCTGGGGCCAACGTCCTGACTTTC. It encodes CASSLERAGANVLTF.

The chain is built from TRBV13 and TRBJ2-1, with 9 bases identical to TRBD2. CDR3 size: 15 residues. Looked up from germline, CDR1 is PRHDT and CDR2 is FYEKMQ (reference sequence). After removal of 2 bases from V and 9 bases from J, the junction contained 8 bases not matched to a gene. The CDR3 loop is CASSLISGSGSEQFF. DNA for the CDR3: TGTGCCAGCAGCTTAATTAGCGGGAGCGGTAGTGAGCAGTTCTTC.

V usage is TRBV27 and J usage is TRBJ2-1, with 11 bases identical to TRBD2. CDR3 length equals 15 residues. The V segment lost 2 bases and the J segment 5 bases; nucleotides outside the gene matches: 2. Germline loops: CDR1 MNHEY, CDR2 SMNVEV (reference sequence). The CDR3: CASSLRLAGNNEQFF. The CDR3 DNA is TGTGCCAGCAGTTTAAGACTAGCGGGAAACAATGAGCAGTTCTTC.

The chain combines TRBV19 with TRBJ2-7; 8 nucleotides align to TRBD1. The germline V gene encodes CDR1 LNHDA and CDR2 SQIVND (reference sequence). The CDR3 has 13 amino acids. V dropped 6 bases and J dropped 6; count of bases not matched to a gene: 7. The CDR3 coding sequence is TGTGCCAGTAGACAGGGACAGGTTGGCGAGCAGTACTTC. Translating gives CASRQGQVGEQYF. The entire variable domain, with the rest obtained from reference TRBV19 and TRBJ2-7, is as follows: DGGITQSPKYLFRKEGQNVTLSCEQNLNHDAMYWYRQDPGQGLRLIYYSQIVNDFQKGDIAEGYSVSREKKESFPLTVTSAQKNPTAFYLCASRQGQVGEQYFGPGTRLTVT.

The chain has TRBV6-1 and TRBJ2-7; 8 bases are a match to TRBD1. This CDR3 contains 13 residues. Per the germline V gene, CDR1 is MNHNS and CDR2 is SASEGT. V lost 10 bases, J lost 4 bases, and 9 bases stayed unmatched. CDR3 DNA sequence: TGTGCCACAGCCGGGACAGGAATTTACGAGCAGTACTTC. Amino acid sequence: CATAGTGIYEQYF.

V is TRBV19 and J is TRBJ2-1, with 12 bases matching TRBD2. The CDR3 is 16 residues long. After removal of 4 bases from V and 9 bases from J, the junction contained 10 bases not matched to a gene. The germline V gene has CDR1 LNHDA and CDR2 SQIVND (reference sequence). The CDR3 DNA follows: TGTGCCAGTAGTAAGCTAGCGGGAGGGGCACACGGTGAGCAGTTCTTC. This gives the protein CASSKLAGGAHGEQFF.

Regarding this clone: The CDR3 does not end in the conserved phenylalanine or tryptophan, so this is likely a read error. The limits of the CDR3 on the DNA are not certain, so only TCRdb's listed CDR3 is given. This chain joins TRBV20-1 and TRBJ1-2. The CDR3 length equals 10 residues, ends included. CDR1 DFQATT and CDR2 SNEGSKA come from the germline V gene (reference sequence). The CDR3 is CSAREEAVRL.

The chain has TRBV9 and TRBJ2-1; tentatively, D is TRBD2 (6 bases). CDR3 length equals 14 residues. The germline V and J ends were trimmed by 4 bases and 9 bases, with 17 bases remaining between them. The germline CDR1 and CDR2 sequences are SGDLS and YYNGEE. This CDR3 reads CASSSQGLPGEQFF. For the CDR3, the DNA is TGTGCCAGCAGCTCCCAGGGACTGCCCGGTGAGCAGTTCTTC.

Only one count was recorded for this clone. The rearrangement links TRBV27 to TRBJ2-3; 7 bases align to TRBD1. The germline V gene encodes CDR1 MNHEY and CDR2 SMNVEV (reference sequence). V gave up 6 bases and J gave up 2 bases; unmatched junction bases: 17. The length of the CDR3 is 18 residues. CDR3 DNA: TGTGCCAGCAGCTTAAAGGGACAGTTTCTTACCTACACAGATACGCAGTATTTT. Translation: CASSLKGQFLTYTDTQYF.